These T cell receptor beta chains were read from a single sample in a study of human T cells and chemical hapten exposure. TCRdb re-called the RACE reads with MiXCR, one entry per CDR3 protein. Found here are 240,000 or so distinct CDR3 sequences, more than 6.5% of them singletons; the top ten hold around 2.5%. The specimen comprised whole blood, sampled in connection with sensitization to the hapten diphenylcyclopropenone (DPC). The receptor set was obtained from a woman aged 40 to 50 with alopecia areata. Some clones in this sample may be carry-over from other donors' samples. Both conserved end residues are part of each CDR3. A D gene is named only where the DNA matches it firmly. The listing skips clone size in some rows; elsewhere it reads once, few, many or a size class.

j_call | clone_size | v_call | d_call | cdr3_aa | cdr3_nt
TRBJ2-1 | few | TRBV12-3/TRBV12-4 | TRBD2 | CASSFLAGAGIEQFF | TGTGCCAGCAGTTTCCTAGCGGGAGCCGGGATTGAGCAGTTCTTC
TRBJ2-3 | - | TRBV4-3 | - | CASSQDTNPTDTQYF | TGCGCCAGCAGCCAAGATACCAACCCCACAGATACGCAGTATTTT
TRBJ2-5 | few | TRBV27 | TRBD1 | CASSSGQGLWETQYF | TGTGCCAGCAGTTCCGGACAGGGGCTGTGGGAGACCCAGTACTTC
TRBJ1-6 | few | TRBV11-2 | - | CASSLGMGVNSPLHF | TGTGCCAGCAGCTTGGGAATGGGGGTAAATTCACCCCTCCACTTT
TRBJ1-1 | many | TRBV18 | - | CASSLSRDLPEAFF | TGTGCCAGCTCCCTCTCCCGGGACCTCCCTGAAGCTTTCTTT
TRBJ1-5 | - | TRBV4-1 | - | CASSQGDRRNQPQHF | TGCGCCAGCAGCCAAGGAGACAGGCGCAATCAGCCCCAGCATTTT
TRBJ2-1 | few | TRBV18 | - | CASSPPSSGLHNEQFF | TGTGCCAGCTCACCACCGTCCAGCGGACTACACAATGAGCAGTTCTTC
TRBJ2-7 | few | TRBV7-6 | - | CASSSRNDRPYEQYF | TGTGCCAGCAGCTCAAGAAACGACAGACCCTACGAGCAGTACTTC
TRBJ1-1 | many | TRBV5-1 | - | CASSLTGTVNTEAFF | TGCGCCAGCAGCTTAACCGGGACGGTGAACACTGAAGCTTTCTTT
TRBJ1-6 | few | TRBV10-2 | TRBD1 | CASRYDRGMNSPLHF | TGCGCCAGCAGATACGACAGGGGGATGAATTCACCCCTCCACTTT
TRBJ2-4 | few | TRBV5-4 | TRBD1 | CASSRDSENIQYF | TGTGCCAGCAGCCGGGACAGCGAAAACATTCAGTACTTC
TRBJ2-1 | - | TRBV25-1 | - | CASIRGRGANEQFF | TGTGCCAGCATCCGGGGTAGAGGGGCCAATGAGCAGTTCTTC
TRBJ1-6 | few | TRBV10-3 | - | CAITGEPPNSPLHF | TGTGCCATCACCGGCGAACCTCCCAATTCACCCCTCCACTTT
TRBJ2-7 | few | TRBV3-1 | TRBD2 | CASSQRLAREQYF | TGTGCCAGCAGCCAGCGACTAGCCCGGGAGCAGTACTTC
TRBJ2-5 | - | TRBV12-3/TRBV12-4 | - | CASSLGFRGETQYF | TGTGCCAGCAGTTTAGGGTTTAGGGGAGAGACCCAGTACTTC
TRBJ1-6 | many | TRBV12-3/TRBV12-4 | TRBD1 | CASSFEGQLNSPLHF | TGTGCCAGCAGTTTCGAGGGACAGCTTAATTCACCCCTCCACTTT